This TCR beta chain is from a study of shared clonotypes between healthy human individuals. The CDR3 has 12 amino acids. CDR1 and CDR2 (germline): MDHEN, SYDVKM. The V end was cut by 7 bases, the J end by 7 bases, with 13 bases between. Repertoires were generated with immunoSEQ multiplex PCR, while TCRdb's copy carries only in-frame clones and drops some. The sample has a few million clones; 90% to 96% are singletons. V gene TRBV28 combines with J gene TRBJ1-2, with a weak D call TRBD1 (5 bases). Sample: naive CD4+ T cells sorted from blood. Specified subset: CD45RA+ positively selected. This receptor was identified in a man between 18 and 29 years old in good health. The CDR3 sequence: CASTLRGLGYTF. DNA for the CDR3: TGTGCCAGCACCTTGAGGGGTCTTGGCTACACCTTC.